A selection of T cell receptor beta chains follows, all from one sample in a study of blood T cells in healthy people across ages. TCRdb re-called the 5' RACE reads with MiXCR, one entry per CDR3 protein. The sample records 450,000 to 700,000 distinct CDR3 sequences, approximately 27% being singletons. The specimen sequenced was blood. These receptors all stem from a woman between 70 and 85 years old in good health. The CDR3 runs from the conserved cysteine through the conserved F or W. Each record gives: J gene, D gene, CDR3 length, V gene, clone size, CDR3 DNA, CDR3 protein. A D gene is named only where the DNA matches it firmly. Only some rows state a clone size, as once, few, many or a class for expanded clones.

J gene: TRBJ2-3; D gene: TRBD1; CDR3 length: 15; V gene: TRBV11-2; clone size: NA; CDR3 DNA: TGTGCCAGCAGCTTAAGGGGGCAGACCTCAGATACGCAGTATTTT; CDR3 protein: CASSLRGQTSDTQYF
J gene: TRBJ1-2; D gene: TRBD1; CDR3 length: 14; V gene: TRBV18; clone size: NA; CDR3 DNA: TGTGCCAGCTCACCCGGACAGGGCGGGCATGGCTACACCTTC; CDR3 protein: CASSPGQGGHGYTF
J gene: TRBJ2-7; D gene: NA; CDR3 length: 16; V gene: TRBV6-6; clone size: NA; CDR3 DNA: TGTGCCAGCAGTTTCGGAGGGGGGGCCAGCTCCTACGAGCAGTACTTC; CDR3 protein: CASSFGGGASSYEQYF
J gene: TRBJ2-1; D gene: TRBD2; CDR3 length: 15; V gene: TRBV5-1; clone size: NA; CDR3 DNA: TGCGCCAGCAGCCCTGCTAGCGGGGGGCCCAGAGTAAATTTCTTC; CDR3 protein: CASSPASGGPRVNFF
J gene: TRBJ2-7; D gene: TRBD2; CDR3 length: 17; V gene: TRBV7-2; clone size: many; CDR3 DNA: TGTGCCAGCAGCCGTACTCGAGGAGCGGGGGAGCCCTACGAGCAGTACTTC; CDR3 protein: CASSRTRGAGEPYEQYF
J gene: TRBJ2-7; D gene: TRBD2; CDR3 length: 16; V gene: TRBV7-9; clone size: NA; CDR3 DNA: TGTGCCAGCAGTCGCGCGGGGGGCGCCGACCTCTACGAGCAGTACTTC; CDR3 protein: CASSRAGGADLYEQYF
J gene: TRBJ2-3; D gene: NA; CDR3 length: 14; V gene: TRBV6-2/TRBV6-3; clone size: NA; CDR3 DNA: TGTGCCAGCACCCTGGACGGGGGCACAGATACGCACTATTTT; CDR3 protein: CASTLDGGTDTHYF
J gene: TRBJ1-4; D gene: TRBD1; CDR3 length: 14; V gene: TRBV20-1; clone size: NA; CDR3 DNA: TGCAGTGCAAGGGACAGACGGGTTTTAGGGAAACTGTTTTTT; CDR3 protein: CSARDRRVLGKLFF
J gene: TRBJ2-1; D gene: TRBD2; CDR3 length: 15; V gene: TRBV12-3/TRBV12-4; clone size: NA; CDR3 DNA: TGTGCCAGCAGTCCGAGCGGGGGGCTCCCTAGGGCTCAGTTCTTC; CDR3 protein: CASSPSGGLPRAQFF
J gene: TRBJ2-7; D gene: TRBD1; CDR3 length: 15; V gene: TRBV7-2; clone size: few; CDR3 DNA: TGTGCCAGCAGCCTACAGGGGGCGGTCACCTACGAGCAGTACTTC; CDR3 protein: CASSLQGAVTYEQYF
J gene: TRBJ2-2; D gene: NA; CDR3 length: 13; V gene: TRBV13; clone size: NA; CDR3 DNA: TGTGCCAGCAGCTTAAATTCGGGCGGGGAGCTGTTTTTT; CDR3 protein: CASSLNSGGELFF
J gene: TRBJ2-1; D gene: NA; CDR3 length: 13; V gene: TRBV20-1; clone size: NA; CDR3 DNA: TGCAGTGCTCATAAAACCTCTACCAATGAGCAGTTCTTC; CDR3 protein: CSAHKTSTNEQFF
J gene: TRBJ1-5; D gene: NA; CDR3 length: 15; V gene: TRBV20-1; clone size: many; CDR3 DNA: TGCAGTGCTAGTAGGGGGGGATTTAGCAATCAGCCCCAGCATTTT; CDR3 protein: CSASRGGFSNQPQHF
J gene: TRBJ2-5; D gene: NA; CDR3 length: 15; V gene: TRBV7-3; clone size: NA; CDR3 DNA: TGTGCCAGCAGCTTAATAGGGGGAGGTTGGGAGACCCAGTACTTC; CDR3 protein: CASSLIGGGWETQYF
J gene: TRBJ2-1; D gene: TRBD1; CDR3 length: 13; V gene: TRBV20-1; clone size: few; CDR3 DNA: TGCAGTGCTAGGAACGCAGGGGGCAATGAGCAGTTCTTC; CDR3 protein: CSARNAGGNEQFF
J gene: TRBJ2-4; D gene: TRBD2; CDR3 length: 15; V gene: TRBV12-3/TRBV12-4; clone size: NA; CDR3 DNA: TGTGCCAGCACGATTAGCGGGCGAGCCAAAAACATTCAGTACTTC; CDR3 protein: CASTISGRAKNIQYF
J gene: TRBJ1-1; D gene: NA; CDR3 length: 15; V gene: TRBV6-6; clone size: NA; CDR3 DNA: TGTGCCAGCAGTTTTCCGGGACACAGGAACACTGAAGCTTTCTTT; CDR3 protein: CASSFPGHRNTEAFF
J gene: TRBJ2-7; D gene: NA; CDR3 length: 14; V gene: TRBV11-3; clone size: few; CDR3 DNA: TGTGCCAGCAGCCCCCCTGGGAGAAGAAGCGAGCAGTACTTC; CDR3 protein: CASSPPGRRSEQYF
J gene: TRBJ2-2; D gene: TRBD2; CDR3 length: 16; V gene: TRBV7-2; clone size: NA; CDR3 DNA: TGTGCCAGCAGCTTAGCCGGGGGGGGAAACACCGGGGAGCTGTTTTTT; CDR3 protein: CASSLAGGGNTGELFF
J gene: TRBJ1-6; D gene: NA; CDR3 length: 14; V gene: TRBV7-9; clone size: NA; CDR3 DNA: TGTGCCAGCAGTCCGAGGTCCTATAATTCACCCCTCCACTTT; CDR3 protein: CASSPRSYNSPLHF
J gene: TRBJ1-1; D gene: NA; CDR3 length: 12; V gene: TRBV3-1; clone size: NA; CDR3 DNA: TGTGCCAGCAGCCAAAGGGGGGCTGAAGCTTTCTTT; CDR3 protein: CASSQRGAEAFF
J gene: TRBJ1-4; D gene: NA; CDR3 length: 13; V gene: TRBV20-1; clone size: NA; CDR3 DNA: TGCAGTGCTCCGGGGCGCTTTAATGAAAAACTGTTTTTT; CDR3 protein: CSAPGRFNEKLFF
J gene: TRBJ2-5; D gene: TRBD1; CDR3 length: 15; V gene: TRBV2; clone size: NA; CDR3 DNA: TGTGCCAGCACTGGACAGGGGGTTTTCCAAGAGACCCAGTACTTC; CDR3 protein: CASTGQGVFQETQYF
J gene: TRBJ2-1; D gene: TRBD2; CDR3 length: 16; V gene: TRBV5-1; clone size: NA; CDR3 DNA: TGCGCCAGCAGCCCCTTGGGTGGGGGAGGGTACAATGAGCAGTTCTTC; CDR3 protein: CASSPLGGGGYNEQFF
J gene: TRBJ2-7; D gene: NA; CDR3 length: 14; V gene: TRBV6-5; clone size: NA; CDR3 DNA: TGTGCCAGCAGAGCTTCTTTCACGGTGTACGAGCAGTACTTC; CDR3 protein: CASRASFTVYEQYF
J gene: TRBJ2-3; D gene: NA; CDR3 length: 12; V gene: TRBV24-1; clone size: NA; CDR3 DNA: TGTGCCGCCAGTGATTTTACAGGTACGCAGTATTTT; CDR3 protein: CAASDFTGTQYF
J gene: TRBJ2-3; D gene: TRBD2; CDR3 length: 13; V gene: TRBV29-1; clone size: NA; CDR3 DNA: TGCAGTTTCTACCGGGGGGGCCTAAATACGCAGTATTTT; CDR3 protein: CSFYRGGLNTQYF
J gene: TRBJ2-5; D gene: NA; CDR3 length: 13; V gene: TRBV6-6; clone size: NA; CDR3 DNA: TGTGCCAGCAACCCCCAGGGCGGGGAGACCCAGTACTTC; CDR3 protein: CASNPQGGETQYF
J gene: TRBJ2-7; D gene: NA; CDR3 length: 14; V gene: TRBV6-5; clone size: NA; CDR3 DNA: TGTGCCAGCAGTTCCGGGACTCAGACCTACGAGCAGTACTTC; CDR3 protein: CASSSGTQTYEQYF
J gene: TRBJ2-5; D gene: NA; CDR3 length: 13; V gene: TRBV20-1; clone size: NA; CDR3 DNA: TGCAGTGTCATGCGAGGGTCGCAAGAGACCCAGTACTTC; CDR3 protein: CSVMRGSQETQYF
J gene: TRBJ1-2; D gene: TRBD1; CDR3 length: 13; V gene: TRBV3-1; clone size: NA; CDR3 DNA: TGTGCCAGCAGCCAAGCAGGGGGCTATGGCTACACCTTC; CDR3 protein: CASSQAGGYGYTF
J gene: TRBJ1-3; D gene: NA; CDR3 length: 11; V gene: TRBV30; clone size: few; CDR3 DNA: TGTGCCTGGAGCTCTGGAAACACCATATATTTT; CDR3 protein: CAWSSGNTIYF
J gene: TRBJ2-5; D gene: TRBD1; CDR3 length: 13; V gene: TRBV29-1; clone size: NA; CDR3 DNA: TGCAGCGTTGAGCGGACAGGGGGCAGGGAGCAGTACTTC; CDR3 protein: CSVERTGGREQYF
J gene: TRBJ2-7; D gene: TRBD1; CDR3 length: 15; V gene: TRBV19; clone size: NA; CDR3 DNA: TGTGCCAGTAGTAGGAGGACAGGGGAAGGGTACGAGCAGTACTTC; CDR3 protein: CASSRRTGEGYEQYF
J gene: TRBJ2-5; D gene: TRBD2; CDR3 length: 13; V gene: TRBV2; clone size: few; CDR3 DNA: TGTGCCAGCGGTGTTAGCGGGTACAATGAGCAGATCTTC; CDR3 protein: CASGVSGYNEQIF
J gene: TRBJ2-5; D gene: TRBD2; CDR3 length: 14; V gene: TRBV5-1; clone size: few; CDR3 DNA: TGCGCCAGCAGCAGCGGGGAAGGGTTCGAGACCCAGTACTTC; CDR3 protein: CASSSGEGFETQYF
J gene: TRBJ1-2; D gene: NA; CDR3 length: 16; V gene: TRBV20-1; clone size: few; CDR3 DNA: TGCAGTGCTAGAGTCCCGGCAGGTGGGCCTAACTATGGCTACACCTTC; CDR3 protein: CSARVPAGGPNYGYTF
J gene: TRBJ1-2; D gene: TRBD1; CDR3 length: 16; V gene: TRBV20-1; clone size: NA; CDR3 DNA: TGCAGTGCTAGAGGGGCCCTGGGCGACAGGGAATATGGCTACACCTTC; CDR3 protein: CSARGALGDREYGYTF
J gene: TRBJ2-3; D gene: TRBD1; CDR3 length: 13; V gene: TRBV29-1; clone size: few; CDR3 DNA: TGCAGCGTCGGGACAGGGGTCACAGATACGCAGTATTTT; CDR3 protein: CSVGTGVTDTQYF
J gene: TRBJ2-7; D gene: NA; CDR3 length: 13; V gene: TRBV3-1; clone size: few; CDR3 DNA: TGTGCCAGCAGCCAGAACCTCCCCTACGAGCAGTACTTC; CDR3 protein: CASSQNLPYEQYF
J gene: TRBJ2-5; D gene: TRBD1; CDR3 length: 11; V gene: TRBV18; clone size: NA; CDR3 DNA: TGTGCCAGCAGACAGGGAGAGACCCAGTACTTC; CDR3 protein: CASRQGETQYF
J gene: TRBJ1-5; D gene: NA; CDR3 length: 15; V gene: TRBV5-5; clone size: once; CDR3 DNA: TGTGCCAGCAGCTTTTTCGGATCGCCGGGTCAGCCCCAGCATTTT; CDR3 protein: CASSFFGSPGQPQHF
J gene: TRBJ1-1; D gene: NA; CDR3 length: 12; V gene: TRBV29-1; clone size: NA; CDR3 DNA: TGCAGCGTGATGGTCTTAGGGGGAAAAGCTTTCTTT; CDR3 protein: CSVMVLGGKAFF
J gene: TRBJ1-1; D gene: NA; CDR3 length: 16; V gene: TRBV5-1; clone size: NA; CDR3 DNA: TGCGCCAGCAGCCAAATGGATCCGACAATGAACACTGAAGCTTTCTTT; CDR3 protein: CASSQMDPTMNTEAFF
J gene: TRBJ2-2; D gene: TRBD1; CDR3 length: 15; V gene: TRBV5-1; clone size: few; CDR3 DNA: TGCGCCAGCGGCGGACAGGGGGCGAACACCGGGGAGCTGTTTTTT; CDR3 protein: CASGGQGANTGELFF
J gene: TRBJ2-2; D gene: TRBD1; CDR3 length: 16; V gene: TRBV4-1; clone size: NA; CDR3 DNA: TGCGCCAGCAGTCGGCCGGGACAGGGTGAAACCGGGGAGCTGTTTTTT; CDR3 protein: CASSRPGQGETGELFF
J gene: TRBJ2-3; D gene: TRBD1; CDR3 length: 13; V gene: TRBV19; clone size: few; CDR3 DNA: TGTGCCTCCCGGGACAGGGGCGCAGATACGCAGTATTTT; CDR3 protein: CASRDRGADTQYF
J gene: TRBJ1-4; D gene: NA; CDR3 length: 14; V gene: TRBV20-1; clone size: few; CDR3 DNA: TGCAGTGCTAGGTGGGGGACCGCGGATGAAAAACTGTTTTTT; CDR3 protein: CSARWGTADEKLFF
J gene: TRBJ2-5; D gene: TRBD2; CDR3 length: 17; V gene: TRBV20-1; clone size: few; CDR3 DNA: TGCAGTGCGCGGACCAACCTAGCGGGGGACTTCCAAGAGACCCAGTACTTC; CDR3 protein: CSARTNLAGDFQETQYF
J gene: TRBJ1-5; D gene: NA; CDR3 length: 14; V gene: TRBV4-2; clone size: NA; CDR3 DNA: TGTGCCAGCAGCCAAGAACGATTCAATCAGCCCCAGCATTTT; CDR3 protein: CASSQERFNQPQHF
J gene: TRBJ1-5; D gene: NA; CDR3 length: 13; V gene: TRBV9; clone size: NA; CDR3 DNA: TGTGCCAGCAGTAAAGACCCGTCGGATACGCAGCATTTT; CDR3 protein: CASSKDPSDTQHF
J gene: TRBJ2-2; D gene: TRBD2; CDR3 length: 14; V gene: TRBV4-1; clone size: few; CDR3 DNA: TGCGCCAGCAGAGCGGGGTATAACACCGGGGAGCTGTTTTTT; CDR3 protein: CASRAGYNTGELFF
J gene: TRBJ1-4; D gene: NA; CDR3 length: 14; V gene: TRBV12-3/TRBV12-4; clone size: many; CDR3 DNA: TGTGCCAGCGGAGACAGTTCAACTAATGAAAAACTGTTTTTT; CDR3 protein: CASGDSSTNEKLFF
J gene: TRBJ2-2; D gene: NA; CDR3 length: 13; V gene: TRBV4-3; clone size: NA; CDR3 DNA: TGCGCCAGCAGCCATAGGGGGGAGGGGGAGCTGTTTTTT; CDR3 protein: CASSHRGEGELFF
J gene: TRBJ2-3; D gene: NA; CDR3 length: 15; V gene: TRBV20-1; clone size: few; CDR3 DNA: TGCAGTGCATACGGAGGAACGGGAGGCACAGATACGCAGTATTTT; CDR3 protein: CSAYGGTGGTDTQYF
J gene: TRBJ2-5; D gene: TRBD2; CDR3 length: 15; V gene: TRBV6-5; clone size: few; CDR3 DNA: TGTGCCAGCAGTTACTCGAGGACTAGCTTGGAGACCCAGTACTTC; CDR3 protein: CASSYSRTSLETQYF
J gene: TRBJ2-2; D gene: TRBD2; CDR3 length: 14; V gene: TRBV5-1; clone size: NA; CDR3 DNA: TGCGCCAGCAGCGACCCTACTAGCGTCGGGGAGCTGTTTTTT; CDR3 protein: CASSDPTSVGELFF
J gene: TRBJ1-5; D gene: NA; CDR3 length: 13; V gene: TRBV6-5; clone size: NA; CDR3 DNA: TGTGCCAGCAGTTTAACGAGGGAACAGCCCCAGCATTTT; CDR3 protein: CASSLTREQPQHF
J gene: TRBJ2-3; D gene: NA; CDR3 length: 15; V gene: TRBV20-1; clone size: NA; CDR3 DNA: TGCAGTGCTAGTAAAATGTCCACGTACACAGATACGCAGTATTTT; CDR3 protein: CSASKMSTYTDTQYF
J gene: TRBJ2-1; D gene: TRBD2; CDR3 length: 15; V gene: TRBV10-3; clone size: few; CDR3 DNA: TGTGCCATCAGCAATAGCGGGGGGCTCTACAATGAGCAGTTCTTC; CDR3 protein: CAISNSGGLYNEQFF